These T cell receptor beta chains were read from a single sample in a study of radiation and T cells in renal cell carcinoma. Libraries were prepared by immunoSEQ multiplex PCR; TCRdb keeps only in-frame clonotypes and omits some of them. The profile shows some 100,000 clones, 82% of them singletons. Here the sequenced sample was blood, taken from a patient whose treatment included radiotherapy and nephrectomy. The receptors here all came from a man aged 55 to 70 with renal cell carcinoma. Both conserved end residues are part of each CDR3. The order of the fields is V gene, CDR3 protein.

v_gene: TRBV7-9
CDR3aa: CASSKTGPTNEKLFF

v_gene: TRBV30
CDR3aa: CAWSAGTFRFF

v_gene: TRBV10-3
CDR3aa: CAISTPGQGFYEQYF

v_gene: TRBV27
CDR3aa: CASSLWAASTDTQYF

v_gene: TRBV9
CDR3aa: CASSVGTGGTDTQYF

v_gene: TRBV27
CDR3aa: CASSSGGTSRADTQYF

v_gene: TRBV27
CDR3aa: CASSRSGSNTEAFF

v_gene: TRBV6-6
CDR3aa: CAGSGGARYQPQHF

v_gene: TRBV29-1
CDR3aa: CSVNPGGQETQYF

v_gene: TRBV19
CDR3aa: CASSSLNRPGNQPQHF

v_gene: TRBV6-6
CDR3aa: CASSPGADRGSGEQFF

v_gene: TRBV7-9
CDR3aa: CASSLGTGHDEQYF

v_gene: TRBV29-1
CDR3aa: CSGTGGPRGNTIYF

v_gene: TRBV7-9
CDR3aa: CASSLDEGVGYTF

v_gene: TRBV4-1
CDR3aa: CASSPRQGTGELFF

v_gene: TRBV4-1
CDR3aa: CASSQDQVRSYNEQFF

v_gene: TRBV2
CDR3aa: CASSGTSGSHNEQFF

v_gene: TRBV5-1
CDR3aa: CASSLGTGGNEQYF

v_gene: TRBV7-6
CDR3aa: CASSSTTSGRGSLFYNEQFF

v_gene: TRBV5-1
CDR3aa: CASSLEGGSTDTQYF

v_gene: TRBV6-5
CDR3aa: CASSEQGYEQYF

v_gene: TRBV10-3
CDR3aa: CAITEQFNSPLHF

v_gene: TRBV7-6
CDR3aa: CASSLAPGYGYTF

v_gene: TRBV12-5
CDR3aa: CASGRWESTDTQYF

v_gene: TRBV14
CDR3aa: CASSLTSGMETQYF

v_gene: TRBV5-6
CDR3aa: CASSSGYGLAGDNEQFF

v_gene: TRBV11-2
CDR3aa: CASSFSGQGDYGYTF

v_gene: TRBV5-1
CDR3aa: CASSLDGTDIQYF

v_gene: TRBV5-1
CDR3aa: CASSLEGQVKYEQYF

v_gene: TRBV7-9
CDR3aa: CASTPGLNEQFF

v_gene: TRBV19
CDR3aa: CASSYRDQPQHF

v_gene: TRBV4-1
CDR3aa: CASSHTLADTQYF

v_gene: TRBV5-4
CDR3aa: CASSLRTSWQWEQFF

v_gene: TRBV27
CDR3aa: CASSLRRGDTQYF

v_gene: TRBV7-9
CDR3aa: CASSLGLETQYF